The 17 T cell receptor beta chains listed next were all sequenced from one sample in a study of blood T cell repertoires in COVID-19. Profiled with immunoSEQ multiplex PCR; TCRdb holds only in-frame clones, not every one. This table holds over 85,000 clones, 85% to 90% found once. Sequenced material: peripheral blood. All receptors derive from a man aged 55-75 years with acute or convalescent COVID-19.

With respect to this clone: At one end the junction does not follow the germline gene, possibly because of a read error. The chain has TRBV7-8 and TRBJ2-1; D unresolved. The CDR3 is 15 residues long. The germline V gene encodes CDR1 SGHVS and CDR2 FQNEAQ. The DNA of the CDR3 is TGTGCCAGCAGTTATCTCCCCCAGGCCTACGATGAGCAGTTCTTC. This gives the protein CASSYLPQAYDEQFF.

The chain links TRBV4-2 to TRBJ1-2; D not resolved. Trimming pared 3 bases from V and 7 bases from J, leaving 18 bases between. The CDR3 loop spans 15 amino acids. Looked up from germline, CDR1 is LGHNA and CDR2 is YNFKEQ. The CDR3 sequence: CASSQTRLRQSGYTF. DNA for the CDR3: TGTGCCAGCAGCCAGACGAGGCTTCGGCAGAGTGGCTACACCTTC.

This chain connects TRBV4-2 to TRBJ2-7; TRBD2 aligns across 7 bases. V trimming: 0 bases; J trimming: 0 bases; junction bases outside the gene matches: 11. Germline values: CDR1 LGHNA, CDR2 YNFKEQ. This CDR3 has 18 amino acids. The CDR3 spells CASSQDSRGSSISYEQYF. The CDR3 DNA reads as TGTGCCAGCAGCCAAGATTCCCGCGGGAGCTCAATCTCCTACGAGCAGTACTTC.

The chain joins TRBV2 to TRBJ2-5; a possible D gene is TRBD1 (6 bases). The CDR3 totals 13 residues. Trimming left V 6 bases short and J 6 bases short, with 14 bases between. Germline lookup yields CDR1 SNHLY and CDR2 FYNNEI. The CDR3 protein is CASSAQGGQTQYF. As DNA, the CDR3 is TGTGCCAGCAGCGCACAGGGCGGGCAGACCCAGTACTTC. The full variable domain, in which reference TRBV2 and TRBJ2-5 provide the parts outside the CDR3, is EPEVTQTPSHQVTQMGQEVILRCVPISNHLYFYWYRQILGQKVEFLVSFYNNEISEKSEIFDDQFSVERPDGSNFTLKIRSTKLEDSAMYFCASSAQGGQTQYFGPGTRLLVL.

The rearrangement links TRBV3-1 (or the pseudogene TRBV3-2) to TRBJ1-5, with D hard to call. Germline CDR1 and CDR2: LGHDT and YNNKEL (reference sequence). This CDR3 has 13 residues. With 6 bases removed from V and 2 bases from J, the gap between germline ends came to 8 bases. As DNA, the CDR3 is TGTGCCAGCAGTAACGGGGGCAATCAGCCCCAGCATTTT. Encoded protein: CASSNGGNQPQHF.

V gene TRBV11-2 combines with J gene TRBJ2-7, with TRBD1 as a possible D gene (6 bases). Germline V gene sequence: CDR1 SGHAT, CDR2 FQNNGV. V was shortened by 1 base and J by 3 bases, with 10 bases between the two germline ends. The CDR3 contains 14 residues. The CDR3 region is CASSLAGGLYEQYF. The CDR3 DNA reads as TGTGCCAGCAGCTTAGCTGGGGGCCTCTACGAGCAGTACTTC.

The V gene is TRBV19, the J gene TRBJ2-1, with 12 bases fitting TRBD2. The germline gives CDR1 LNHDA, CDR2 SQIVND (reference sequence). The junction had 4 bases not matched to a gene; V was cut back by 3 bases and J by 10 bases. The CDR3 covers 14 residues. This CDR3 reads CASSIRLAGAEQFF. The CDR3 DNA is TGTGCCAGTAGTATTAGACTAGCGGGGGCCGAGCAGTTCTTC.

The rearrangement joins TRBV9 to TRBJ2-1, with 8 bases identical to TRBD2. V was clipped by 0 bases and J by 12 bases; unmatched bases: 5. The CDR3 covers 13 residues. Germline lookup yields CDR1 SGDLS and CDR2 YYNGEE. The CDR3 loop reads CASSVGLARGQFF. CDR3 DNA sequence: TGTGCCAGCAGCGTAGGACTAGCGAGGGGGCAGTTCTTC.

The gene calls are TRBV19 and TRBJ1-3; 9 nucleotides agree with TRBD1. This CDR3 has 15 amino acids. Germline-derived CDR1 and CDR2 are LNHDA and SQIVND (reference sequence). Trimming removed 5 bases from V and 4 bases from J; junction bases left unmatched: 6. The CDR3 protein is CASSRDREAGNTIYF. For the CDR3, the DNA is TGTGCCAGTAGTCGGGACAGGGAAGCCGGAAACACCATATATTTT.

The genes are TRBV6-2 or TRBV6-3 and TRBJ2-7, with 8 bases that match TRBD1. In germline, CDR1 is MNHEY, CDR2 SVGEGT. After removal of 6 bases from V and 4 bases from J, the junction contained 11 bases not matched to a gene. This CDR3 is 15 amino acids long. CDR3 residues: CASSQGASYRYEQYF. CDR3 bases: TGTGCCAGCAGCCAGGGGGCTAGCTACCGGTACGAGCAGTACTTC.

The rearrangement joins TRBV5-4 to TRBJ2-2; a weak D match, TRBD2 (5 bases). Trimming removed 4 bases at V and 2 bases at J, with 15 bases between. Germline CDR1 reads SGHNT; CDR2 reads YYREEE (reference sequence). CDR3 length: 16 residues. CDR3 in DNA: TGTGCCAGCAGCGCCAGACGGGGATTAAACACCGGGGAGCTGTTTTTT. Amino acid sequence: CASSARRGLNTGELFF.

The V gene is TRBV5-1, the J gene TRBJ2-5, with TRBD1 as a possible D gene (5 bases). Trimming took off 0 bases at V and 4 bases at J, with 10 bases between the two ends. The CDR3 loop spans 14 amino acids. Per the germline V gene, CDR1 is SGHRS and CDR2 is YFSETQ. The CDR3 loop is CASSLAPGLETQYF. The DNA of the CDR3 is TGCGCCAGCAGCTTGGCCCCAGGGCTAGAGACCCAGTACTTC.

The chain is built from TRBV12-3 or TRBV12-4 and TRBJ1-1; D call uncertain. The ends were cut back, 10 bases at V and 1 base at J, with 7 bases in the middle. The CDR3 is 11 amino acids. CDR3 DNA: TGTGCCACTAGAGGGAACACTGAAGCTTTCTTT. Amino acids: CATRGNTEAFF.

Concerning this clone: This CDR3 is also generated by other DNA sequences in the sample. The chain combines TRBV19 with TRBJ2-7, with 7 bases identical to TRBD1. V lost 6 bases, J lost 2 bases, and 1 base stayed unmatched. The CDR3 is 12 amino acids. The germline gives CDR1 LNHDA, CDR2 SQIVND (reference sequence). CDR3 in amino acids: CASRDRAYEQYF. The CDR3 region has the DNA TGTGCCAGTAGAGACAGGGCCTACGAGCAGTACTTC.

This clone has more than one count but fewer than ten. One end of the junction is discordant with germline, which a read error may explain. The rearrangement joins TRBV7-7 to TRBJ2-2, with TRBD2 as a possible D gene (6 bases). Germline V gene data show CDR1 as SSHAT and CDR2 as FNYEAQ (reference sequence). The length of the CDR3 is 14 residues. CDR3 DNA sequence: TGTGCTAGCAGCTTGGGGGGGAACACCGGGGAGCTGTTTTTT. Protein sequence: CASSLGGNTGELFF. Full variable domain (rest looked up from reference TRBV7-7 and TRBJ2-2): GAGVSQSPRYKVTKRGQDVTLRCDPISSHATLYWYQQALGQGPEFLTYFNYEAQPDKSGLPSDRFSAERPEGSISTLTIQRTEQRDSAMYRCASSLGGNTGELFFGEGSRLTVL.

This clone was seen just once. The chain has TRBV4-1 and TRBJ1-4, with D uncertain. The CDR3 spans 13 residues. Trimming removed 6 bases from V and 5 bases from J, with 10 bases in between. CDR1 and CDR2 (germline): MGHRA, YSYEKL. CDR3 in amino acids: CASRDLLNEKLFF. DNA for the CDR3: TGCGCCAGCAGGGACTTATTGAATGAAAAACTGTTTTTT.

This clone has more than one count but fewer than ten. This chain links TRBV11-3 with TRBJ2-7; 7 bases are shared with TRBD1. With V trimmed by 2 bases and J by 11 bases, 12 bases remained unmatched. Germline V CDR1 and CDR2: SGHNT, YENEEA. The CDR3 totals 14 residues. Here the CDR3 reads CASSLTGTEARKYF. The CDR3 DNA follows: TGTGCCAGCAGCTTAACCGGGACAGAGGCCCGTAAGTACTTC.